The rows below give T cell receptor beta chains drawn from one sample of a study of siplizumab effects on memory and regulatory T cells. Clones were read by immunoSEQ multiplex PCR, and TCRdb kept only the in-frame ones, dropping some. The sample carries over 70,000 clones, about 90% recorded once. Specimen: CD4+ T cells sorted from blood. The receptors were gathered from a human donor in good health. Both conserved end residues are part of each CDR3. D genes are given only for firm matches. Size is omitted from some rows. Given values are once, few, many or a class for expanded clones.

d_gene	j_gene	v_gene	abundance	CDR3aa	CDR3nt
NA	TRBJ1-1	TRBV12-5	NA	CASEGNTEAFF	TGTGCTAGTGAAGGGAACACTGAAGCTTTCTTT
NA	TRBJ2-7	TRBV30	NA	CAWGPPGAWHEQYF	TGTGCCTGGGGCCCCCCCGGGGCTTGGCACGAGCAGTACTTC
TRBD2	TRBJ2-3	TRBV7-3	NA	CASSKIGGGPGTDTQYF	TGTGCCAGCAGCAAGATCGGGGGAGGGCCCGGCACAGATACGCAGTATTTT
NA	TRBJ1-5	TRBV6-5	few	CASRGFSNQPQHF	TGTGCCAGCAGGGGATTTAGCAATCAGCCCCAGCATTTT
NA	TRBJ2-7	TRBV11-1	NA	CASSPAAGPSYEQYF	TGTGCCAGCAGCCCGGCCGCGGGACCCTCCTACGAGCAGTACTTC
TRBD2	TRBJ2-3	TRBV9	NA	CASSVRTSGSFTDTQYF	TGTGCCAGCAGCGTCCGGACTAGCGGGAGTTTTACAGATACGCAGTATTTT
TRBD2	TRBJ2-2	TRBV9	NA	CASSARSGRDTGELFF	TGTGCCAGCAGCGCAAGAAGCGGGAGAGACACCGGGGAGCTGTTTTTT
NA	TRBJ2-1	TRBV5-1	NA	CASSFERDTEQFF	TGCGCCAGCAGCTTCGAGCGGGACACTGAGCAGTTCTTC
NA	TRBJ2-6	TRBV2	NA	CASRAFRGSGANVLTF	TGTGCCAGCAGAGCCTTCCGGGGTTCTGGGGCCAACGTCCTGACTTTC
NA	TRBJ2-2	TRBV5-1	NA	CASRQAPRNTGELFF	TGCGCCAGCAGGCAAGCCCCTAGAAACACCGGGGAGCTGTTTTTT
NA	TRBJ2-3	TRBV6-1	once	CASSAGRGTDTQYF	TGTGCCAGCAGTGCGGGCAGGGGCACAGATACGCAGTATTTT
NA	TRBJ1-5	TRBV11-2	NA	CASSSNRGNQPQHF	TGTGCCAGCAGTTCAAACAGGGGCAATCAGCCCCAGCATTTT
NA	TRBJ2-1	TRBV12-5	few	CASGLRTYNEQFF	TGTGCTAGTGGTTTGCGGACTTACAATGAGCAGTTCTTC
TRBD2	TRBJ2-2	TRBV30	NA	CAWSGASGGPTGELFF	TGTGCCTGGAGTGGGGCTAGCGGGGGGCCTACCGGGGAGCTGTTTTTT
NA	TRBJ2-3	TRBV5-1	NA	CASSLPSTDTQYF	TGCGCCAGCAGCTTGCCTAGCACAGATACGCAGTATTTT
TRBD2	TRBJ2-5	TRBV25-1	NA	CASSESLGEGIGETQYF	TGTGCCAGCAGTGAATCACTAGGGGAGGGAATCGGGGAGACCCAGTACTTC
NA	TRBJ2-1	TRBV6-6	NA	CATHGTASSYNEQFF	TGTGCCACCCATGGGACGGCGAGCTCCTACAATGAGCAGTTCTTC
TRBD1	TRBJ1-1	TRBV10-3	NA	CAISESRTGVGTEAFF	TGTGCCATCAGTGAGTCCCGGACAGGGGTTGGCACTGAAGCTTTCTTT